The T cell receptor (delta chain) described here comes from a study of fetal and pediatric gammadelta thymocytes (dated by TCRdb to between 2022 and 2023). Looking at the study overall: The bulk gammadelta thymocyte repertoires, which combined previously published data with newly generated, unpublished data, were used to reinforce a single-cell study of gammadelta thymocyte development. In total, the bulk gammadelta thymocyte repertoire set covered 10 subjects, made up of 7 pediatric thymus donors and 3 fetal thymus donors. Previously published data (refs 27,28) and unpublished data were combined in the bulk gammadelta thymocyte repertoires. To increase subject numbers and strengthen the CDR3 publicity analysis, bulk TCR repertoire data were added.

The instrument given in TCRdb is Illumina MiSeq. The published analysis was carried out like this. To analyze publicity, the Vgamma9Vdelta2 and nonVgamma9Vdelta2 bulk CDR3 files from each subject were merged so that every subject had one combined repertoire. CDR3 publicity was given a score from 0 to 19 by checking each amino acid sequence across 9 single-cell datasets and 9 to 10 bulk repertoires with base R and dplyr. TCRdb recomputed clones from the public reads with CATT; identical DNA rows were then combined. What appears here as the V and J calls and clone size reflects TCRdb's work, not the paper's. The sample has 1,500 to 2,000 delta-chain clones on record, about 16% of them singletons. The top ten constitute 5.5% to 8% of the sample. The full study reports these points: Compared with post-natal repertoires, fetal gammadelta thymocyte repertoires had previously been reported to be enriched for TRDV2, TRGV8 and TRGV9 usage, low N additions and public CDR3s.

Thymocytes were stained with Zombie NIR viability dye plus antibodies to CD3 (UCHT1), TCRgammadelta (11F2), TCRVgamma9 (IMMU360) and TCRVdelta2 (IMMU389). TRD and TRG CDR3 repertoires were generated in bulk, separately, from sorted Vgamma9Vdelta2 and nonVgamma9Vdelta2 gammadelta thymocytes obtained from human fetal and pediatric thymuses. Children undergoing cardiac surgery in Belgium were the source of the pediatric thymus tissue. The pediatric thymus donors included in the study ranged in age from 1 to 11 years. Thymic cell suspensions were made from fetal and post-natal thymuses as previously described. Cells that were CD3+ gammadeltaTCR+ Vgamma9+ Vdelta2+ were sorted as Vgamma9Vdelta2 thymocytes. A FACS Aria III cell sorter (BD Biosciences) was used for cell sorting. Its CDR3 holds 15 amino acids, cysteine through phenylalanine. CDR3 DNA only is kept here, 45 bases in frame from base 1. Sequences GEAIGNYY (CDR1) and EKD (CDR2) are obtained from the germline V gene. V is reduced by 0 bases and J by 3 bases, leaving a spacing of 13 bases between them.

This clone showed up just a few times. It lacks a known antigen. Base qualities were left out, and no much larger clone turns up one base away. Material: Vgamma9Vdelta2 gamma-delta T cells from the thymus. The cell subset or site label of this sample denotes: sorted CD3+gammadeltaTCR+Vgamma9+Vdelta2+ thymocytes. The sequence joins TRDV2 to TRDJ1; no confident D gene assignment can be made. The source is a child who underwent cardiac surgery and was recorded as healthy. The DNA sequence reads TGTGCCTGTGACACCGGGCAGCTCCCCCCCGATAAACTCATCTTT. This yields the protein CACDTGQLPPDKLIF.